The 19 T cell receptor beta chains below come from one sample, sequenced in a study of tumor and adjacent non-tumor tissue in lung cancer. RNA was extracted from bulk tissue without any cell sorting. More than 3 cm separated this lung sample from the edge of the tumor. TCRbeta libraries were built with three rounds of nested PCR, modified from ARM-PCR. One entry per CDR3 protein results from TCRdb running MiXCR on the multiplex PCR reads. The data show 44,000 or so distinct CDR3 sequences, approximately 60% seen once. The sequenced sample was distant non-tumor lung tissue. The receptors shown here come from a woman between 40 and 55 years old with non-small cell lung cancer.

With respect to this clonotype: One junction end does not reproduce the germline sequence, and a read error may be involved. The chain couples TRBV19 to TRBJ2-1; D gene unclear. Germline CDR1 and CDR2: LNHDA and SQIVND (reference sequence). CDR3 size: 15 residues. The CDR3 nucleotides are TGTGCCAGTACTATAGATCGTCTTGGTGGGGATGAGCAGTTCTTC. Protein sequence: CASTIDRLGGDEQFF.

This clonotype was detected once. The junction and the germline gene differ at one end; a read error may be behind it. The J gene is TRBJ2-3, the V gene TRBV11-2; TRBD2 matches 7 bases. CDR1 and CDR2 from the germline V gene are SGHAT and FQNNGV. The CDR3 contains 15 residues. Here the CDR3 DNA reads TGTGCCAGCAGACTAGCGTGGGTGCTCACAGATACGCAGTGTTTT. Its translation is CASRLAWVLTDTQCF.

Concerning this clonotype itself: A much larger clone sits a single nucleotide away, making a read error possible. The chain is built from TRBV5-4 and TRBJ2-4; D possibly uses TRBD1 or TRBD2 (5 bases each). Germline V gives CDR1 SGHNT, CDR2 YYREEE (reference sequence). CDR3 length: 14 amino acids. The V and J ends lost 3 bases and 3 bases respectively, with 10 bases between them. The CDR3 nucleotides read TGTGCCAGCAGCTCCGGGGCACACAAAAACATTCAGTACTTC. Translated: CASSSGAHKNIQYF. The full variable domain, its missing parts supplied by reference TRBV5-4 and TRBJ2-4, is ETGVTQSPTHLIKTRGQQVTLRCSSQSGHNTVSWYQQALGQGPQFIFQYYREEENGRGNFPPRFSGLQFPNYSSELNVNALELDDSALYLCASSSGAHKNIQYFGAGTRLSVL.

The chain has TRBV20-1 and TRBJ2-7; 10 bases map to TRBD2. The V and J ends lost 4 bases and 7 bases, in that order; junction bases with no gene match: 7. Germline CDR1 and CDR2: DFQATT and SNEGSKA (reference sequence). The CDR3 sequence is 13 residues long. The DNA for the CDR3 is TGCAGTGCTATAGTCCCTAGCGGGAGTGAGCAGTACTTC. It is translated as CSAIVPSGSEQYF.

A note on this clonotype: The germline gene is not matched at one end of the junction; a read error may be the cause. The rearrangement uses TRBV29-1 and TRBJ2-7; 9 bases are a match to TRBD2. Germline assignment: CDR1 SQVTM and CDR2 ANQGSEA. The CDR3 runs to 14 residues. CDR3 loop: CCVEDGTSPHGQYF. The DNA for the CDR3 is TGCTGCGTTGAGGATGGGACTAGCCCCCACGGGCAGTACTTC.

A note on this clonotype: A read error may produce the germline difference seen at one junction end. The chain's CDR3 is CSAEGPDRKSYNEQFF. In DNA, the CDR3 is TGCAGCGCTGAAGGACCGGACAGGAAGTCGTACAATGAGCAGTTCTTC. The rearrangement joins TRBV29-1 to TRBJ2-1, with 7 nucleotides matching TRBD1. CDR1 is SQVTM and CDR2 is ANQGSEA in the germline V gene. The CDR3 spans 16 residues.

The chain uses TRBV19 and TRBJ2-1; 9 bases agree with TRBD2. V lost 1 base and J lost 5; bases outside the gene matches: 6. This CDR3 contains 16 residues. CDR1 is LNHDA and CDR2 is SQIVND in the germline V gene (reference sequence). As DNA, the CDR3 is TGTGCCAGTAGTATAGCGGGACTAGCTCCCCACAATGAGCAGTTCTTC. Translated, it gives CASSIAGLAPHNEQFF.

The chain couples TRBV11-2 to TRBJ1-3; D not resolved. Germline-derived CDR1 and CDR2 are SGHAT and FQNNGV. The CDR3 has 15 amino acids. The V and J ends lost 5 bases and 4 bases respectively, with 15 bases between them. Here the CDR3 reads CASSGRSTSGNTIYF. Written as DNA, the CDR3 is TGTGCCAGCAGCGGGCGGAGTACATCCGGAAACACCATATATTTT.

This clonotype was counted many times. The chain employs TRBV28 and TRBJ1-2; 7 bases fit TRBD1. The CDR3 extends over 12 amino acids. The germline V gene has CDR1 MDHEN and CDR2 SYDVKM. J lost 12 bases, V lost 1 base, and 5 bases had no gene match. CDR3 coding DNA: TGTGCCAGCAGTTTATCACGACAGGGTAACACCTTC. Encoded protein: CASSLSRQGNTF.

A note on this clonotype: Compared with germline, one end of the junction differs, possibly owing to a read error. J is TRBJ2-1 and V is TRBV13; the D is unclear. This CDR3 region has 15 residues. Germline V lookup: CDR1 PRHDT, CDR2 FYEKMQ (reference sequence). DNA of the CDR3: TGTGCCAGGAGCTTTTCACGGCTAGACTACAATGAGCAGTTCTTC. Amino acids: CARSFSRLDYNEQFF.

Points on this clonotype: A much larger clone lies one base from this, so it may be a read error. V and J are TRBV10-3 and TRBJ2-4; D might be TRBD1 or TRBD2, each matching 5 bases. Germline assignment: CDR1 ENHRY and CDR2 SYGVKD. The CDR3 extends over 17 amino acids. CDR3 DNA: TGTGTCATCAGTCCGGGTCCGGGTAGAGTCGTCGGGGCCATTCAGTACTTC. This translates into CVISPGPGRVVGAIQYF.

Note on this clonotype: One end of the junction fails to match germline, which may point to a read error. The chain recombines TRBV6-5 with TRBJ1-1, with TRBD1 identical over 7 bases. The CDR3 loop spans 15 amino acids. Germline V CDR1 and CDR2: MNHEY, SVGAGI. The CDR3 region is CASRWDRSVNTEAIF. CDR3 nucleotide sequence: TGTGCCAGCAGATGGGACAGATCCGTTAACACTGAAGCTATCTTT.

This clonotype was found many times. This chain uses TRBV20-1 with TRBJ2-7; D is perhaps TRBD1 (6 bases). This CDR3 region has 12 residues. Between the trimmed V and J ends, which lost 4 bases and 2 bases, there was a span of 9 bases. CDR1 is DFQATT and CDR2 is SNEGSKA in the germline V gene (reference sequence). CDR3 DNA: TGCAGTGCTAACGGGGACACCTACGAGCAGTACTTC. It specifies CSANGDTYEQYF.

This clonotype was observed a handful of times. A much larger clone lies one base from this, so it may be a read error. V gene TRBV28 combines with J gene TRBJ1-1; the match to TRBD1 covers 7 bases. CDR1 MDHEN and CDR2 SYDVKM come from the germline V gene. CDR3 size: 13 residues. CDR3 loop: CASSLTPGTEVFF. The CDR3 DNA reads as TGTGCCAGCAGTTTAACCCCCGGGACAGAAGTTTTCTTT.

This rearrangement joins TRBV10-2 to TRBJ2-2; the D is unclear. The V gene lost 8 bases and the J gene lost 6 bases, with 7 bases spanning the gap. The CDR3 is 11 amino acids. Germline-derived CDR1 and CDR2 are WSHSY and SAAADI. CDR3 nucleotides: TGCGCCAGCCTTCATGCCGGGGAGCTGTTTTTT. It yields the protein CASLHAGELFF.

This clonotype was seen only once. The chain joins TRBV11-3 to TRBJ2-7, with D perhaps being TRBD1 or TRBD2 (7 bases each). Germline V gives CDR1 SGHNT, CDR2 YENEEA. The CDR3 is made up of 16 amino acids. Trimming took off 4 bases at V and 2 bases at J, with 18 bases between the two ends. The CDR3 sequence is CASSSSLQGGTYEQYF. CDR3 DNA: TGTGCCAGCAGCTCCTCCCTTCAGGGGGGGACCTACGAGCAGTACTTC.

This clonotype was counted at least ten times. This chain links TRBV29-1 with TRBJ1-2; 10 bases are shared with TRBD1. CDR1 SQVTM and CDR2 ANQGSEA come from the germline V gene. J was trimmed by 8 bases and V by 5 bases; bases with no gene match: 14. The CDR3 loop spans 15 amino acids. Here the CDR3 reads CSVLPPTSTGGGYTF. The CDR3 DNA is TGCAGCGTTCTACCCCCAACGTCGACAGGGGGCGGCTACACCTTC.

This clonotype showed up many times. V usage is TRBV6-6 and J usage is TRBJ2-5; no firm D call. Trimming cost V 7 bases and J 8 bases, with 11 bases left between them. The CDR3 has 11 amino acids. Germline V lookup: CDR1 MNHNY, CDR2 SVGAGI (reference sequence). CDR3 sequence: CASKAESTQYF. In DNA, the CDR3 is TGTGCCAGCAAGGCCGAAAGCACCCAGTACTTC.

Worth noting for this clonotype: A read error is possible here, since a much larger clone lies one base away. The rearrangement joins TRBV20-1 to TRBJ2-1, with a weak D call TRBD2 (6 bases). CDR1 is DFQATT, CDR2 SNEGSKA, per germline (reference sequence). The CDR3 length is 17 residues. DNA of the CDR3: TGCAGAGCTAGAGACGGGTTAGCGGCCCTCTCCTACAATGAGCAGTTCTTC. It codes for CRARDGLAALSYNEQFF.